Below, 25 T cell receptor beta chains from the same sample are listed, as sequenced in a study of T cell clusters in autoimmune cytopenias. One tube held mixed TRB-A and TRB-B primer pools for touch-down PCR. TCRdb reprocessed the multiplex PCR reads and stores each CDR3 protein as one record, lacking DNA. The sample's table shows 6,000 to 6,500 distinct CDR3 sequences. TRB was amplified from around 250 ng of peripheral blood genomic DNA per sample. Sequenced: peripheral blood. These receptors were taken from a human donor with an autoimmune cytopenia or autoimmune hepatitis (not recorded which).

The chain employs TRBV6-5 and TRBJ2-5; TCRdb's D gene call, TRBD1, goes unchecked for lack of DNA. CDR1 and CDR2 from the germline V gene are MNHEY and SVGAGI. The CDR3 sequence is 15 residues long. The CDR3 loop reads CASSYSAGQNNEQFF.

The gene calls are TRBV6-4 and TRBJ1-1. Germline CDR1 and CDR2: MRHNA and SNTAGT. The CDR3 sequence is 14 residues long. The CDR3 spells CASRKSGEGTEAFF.

This clonotype counts as medium-sized (0.01 to 0.1%) by frequency. The chain is built from TRBV6-6 and TRBJ2-1; there is no DNA to check the TCRdb D call of TRBD2. This CDR3 has 19 residues. Germline assignment: CDR1 MNHNY and CDR2 SVGAGI (reference sequence). The CDR3 here is CASSYSLAGALSSYNEQFF.

This sequence joins TRBV5-1 and TRBJ1-3. CDR1 and CDR2 from the germline V gene are SGHRS and YFSETQ. CDR3 length: 15 amino acids. Here the CDR3 reads CASRDPRISGNTIYF.

The chain joins TRBV12-3 or TRBV12-4 to TRBJ2-7; without DNA, the TCRdb call of TRBD2 cannot be checked. The CDR3 extends over 13 amino acids. CDR3 in amino acids: CASSFGLTYEQYF.

This clonotype is called large based on its frequency. The chain couples TRBV29-1 to TRBJ2-2; the D call of TRBD1 rests on TCRdb alone, since no DNA is present to check it. This CDR3 is 16 amino acids long. CDR1 and CDR2 from the germline V gene are SQVTM and ANQGSEA. The CDR3 reads CSVRMRTVANTGELFF.

The V call is TRBV6-5, the J call TRBJ1-5. CDR1 and CDR2 from the germline V gene are MNHEY and SVGAGI. This CDR3 has 14 amino acids. CDR3 region: CVSSYRAGNQPQHF.

By frequency, this clonotype registers medium-sized. V and J are TRBV29-1 and TRBJ2-3. The CDR3 runs to 16 residues. The germline V gene has CDR1 SQVTM and CDR2 ANQGSEA. The CDR3 here is CSVDLSDHGGTDTQYF.

This chain links TRBV20-1 with TRBJ2-2; the D call of TRBD1 rests on TCRdb alone, since no DNA is present to check it. CDR3 length: 13 amino acids. CDR1 and CDR2 from the germline V gene are DFQATT and SNEGSKA (reference sequence). The CDR3 here is CSASQGDAGELFF.

This clonotype is medium-sized by frequency. The chain uses TRBV27 and TRBJ1-2; TCRdb indicates TRBD1, and absent DNA this call remains unverified. The CDR3 covers 13 residues. Germline assignment: CDR1 MNHEY and CDR2 SMNVEV (reference sequence). CDR3 protein: CASSSGPIYGYTF.

J is TRBJ2-5 and V is TRBV5-1; TCRdb picks TRBD1, but there is no DNA to check that call. The CDR3 runs 12 residues. The germline V gene has CDR1 SGHRS and CDR2 YFSETQ. The CDR3 here is CASHRGQETQYF.

Judged by frequency, this clonotype is medium-sized. The chain employs TRBV29-1 and TRBJ1-1. The germline CDR1 and CDR2 sequences are SQVTM and ANQGSEA. The CDR3 loop spans 14 amino acids. The chain's CDR3 is CSVGLVQRPTEAFF. The entire variable domain, with the rest obtained from reference TRBV29-1 and TRBJ1-1, is as follows: SAVISQKPSRDICQRGTSLTIQCQVDSQVTMMFWYRQQPGQSLTLIATANQGSEATYESGFVIDKFPISRPNLTFSTLTVSNMSPEDSSIYLCSVGLVQRPTEAFFGQGTRLTVV.

The rearrangement links TRBV6-2 or TRBV6-3 to TRBJ1-4. CDR3 length equals 12 residues. Germline values: CDR1 MNHEY, CDR2 SVGEGT. The CDR3 spells CASSYSEGKLFF.

Considering frequency, this clonotype is medium-sized. This sequence joins TRBV29-1 and TRBJ2-6; no DNA is available, so the TRBD1 call from TCRdb remains unchecked. The CDR3 covers 17 residues. Germline V lookup: CDR1 SQVTM, CDR2 ANQGSEA. CDR3 amino acids: CSVEGGTLTAGANVLTF.

Considering frequency, this clonotype is medium-sized (0.01 to 0.1%). The rearrangement links TRBV10-3 to TRBJ2-3; the D call from TCRdb, TRBD1, cannot be confirmed without DNA. CDR1 and CDR2 (germline): ENHRY, SYGVKD. This CDR3 comprises 13 residues. This CDR3 reads CAIAGGWTDTQYF.

In terms of frequency, this clonotype is medium-sized. The chain carries TRBV5-5 and TRBJ2-1. Germline-derived CDR1 and CDR2 are SGHKS and YYEKEE (reference sequence). The CDR3 length is 16 residues. The CDR3 reads CASSLLGSASGNEQFF.

V gene TRBV5-4 combines with J gene TRBJ1-2; the D call from TCRdb, TRBD1, cannot be confirmed without DNA. The CDR3 totals 17 residues. The V gene's germline CDR1 is SGHNT and CDR2 YYREEE (reference sequence). CDR3 in amino acids: CASSLIGQGLWADGYTF. Full variable domain (remainder filled in from reference TRBV5-4 and TRBJ1-2): ETGVTQSPTHLIKTRGQQVTLRCSSQSGHNTVSWYQQALGQGPQFIFQYYREEENGRGNFPPRFSGLQFPNYSSELNVNALELDDSALYLCASSLIGQGLWADGYTFGSGTRLTVV.

Considering frequency, this clonotype is medium-sized. V and J are TRBV27 and TRBJ2-1; TCRdb designates TRBD2, a call that cannot be tested without DNA. CDR1 and CDR2 (germline): MNHEY, SMNVEV (reference sequence). This CDR3 comprises 14 residues. The CDR3 here is CASAGGSSYNEQFF.

This chain connects TRBV4-2 to TRBJ2-2. Germline V gives CDR1 LGHNA, CDR2 YNFKEQ. This CDR3 comprises 12 residues. The CDR3: CASSQAAGELFF.

According to its frequency, this clonotype is medium-sized. This sequence joins TRBV6-5 and TRBJ2-5; TCRdb designates TRBD2, a call that cannot be tested without DNA. The CDR3 loop spans 15 amino acids. Germline V gene data show CDR1 as MNHEY and CDR2 as SVGAGI. The CDR3 region is CASSPLTSGGETQYF.

By frequency, this clonotype registers medium-sized. This CDR3 is CASSSGTGRTGELFF. This chain links TRBV12-3 or TRBV12-4 with TRBJ2-2; TCRdb reports TRBD1, a call that lacks DNA to check it against. CDR3 length: 15 residues.

This chain uses TRBV4-3 with TRBJ1-1. CDR3 length: 15 amino acids. The V gene's germline CDR1 is LGHNA and CDR2 YSLEER. CDR3 sequence reads: CASSRTSSMNTEAFF.

This CDR3 is CAISGSQDHQETQYF. The chain has TRBV10-3 and TRBJ2-5; with no DNA, the TCRdb D assignment of TRBD2 cannot be verified. CDR1 and CDR2 (germline): ENHRY, SYGVKD. The CDR3 is made up of 15 amino acids.

The chain carries TRBV6-5 and TRBJ1-1. This CDR3 has 15 residues. Germline V gene sequence: CDR1 MNHEY, CDR2 SVGAGI. The CDR3 sequence is CASSLTRNVNTEAFF.

Frequency places this clonotype as medium-sized. The chain recombines TRBV7-6 with TRBJ2-3. The CDR3 has 16 residues. Germline V CDR1 and CDR2: SGHVS, FNYEAQ. The CDR3 reads CASSLKPVSDVGTQYF.